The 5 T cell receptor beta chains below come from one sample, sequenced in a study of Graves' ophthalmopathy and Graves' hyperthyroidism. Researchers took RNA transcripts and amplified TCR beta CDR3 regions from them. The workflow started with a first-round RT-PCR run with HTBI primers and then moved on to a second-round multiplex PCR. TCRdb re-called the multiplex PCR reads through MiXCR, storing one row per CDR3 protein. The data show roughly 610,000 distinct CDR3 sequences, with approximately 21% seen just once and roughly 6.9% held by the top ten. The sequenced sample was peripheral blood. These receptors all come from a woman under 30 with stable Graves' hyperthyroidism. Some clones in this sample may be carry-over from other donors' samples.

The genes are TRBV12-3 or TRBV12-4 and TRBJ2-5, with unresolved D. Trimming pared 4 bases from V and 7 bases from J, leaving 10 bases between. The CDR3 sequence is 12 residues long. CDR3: CASSSTNATQYF. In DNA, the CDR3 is TGTGCCAGCAGTTCAACGAATGCGACCCAGTACTTC.

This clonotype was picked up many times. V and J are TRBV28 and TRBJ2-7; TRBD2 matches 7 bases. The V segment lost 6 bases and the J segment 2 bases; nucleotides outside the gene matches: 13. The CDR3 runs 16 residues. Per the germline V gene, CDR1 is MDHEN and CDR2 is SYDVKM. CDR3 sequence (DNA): TGTGCCAGCAGCTCTTCTGGGGAGGGGCTCGCCTACGAGCAGTACTTC. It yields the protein CASSSSGEGLAYEQYF.

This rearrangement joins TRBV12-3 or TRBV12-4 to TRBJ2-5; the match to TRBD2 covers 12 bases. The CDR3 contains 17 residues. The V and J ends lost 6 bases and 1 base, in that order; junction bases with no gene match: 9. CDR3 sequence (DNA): TGTGCCAGCAGCCCGCCGGGACTAGCGGGTCCCCAAGAGACCCAGTACTTC. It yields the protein CASSPPGLAGPQETQYF.

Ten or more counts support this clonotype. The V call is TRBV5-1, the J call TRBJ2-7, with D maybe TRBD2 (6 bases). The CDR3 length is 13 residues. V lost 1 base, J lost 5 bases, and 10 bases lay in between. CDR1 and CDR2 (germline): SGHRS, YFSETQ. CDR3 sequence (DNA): TGCGCCAGCAGCTTGCCCGGGAGAAACGAGCAGTACTTC. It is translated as CASSLPGRNEQYF.

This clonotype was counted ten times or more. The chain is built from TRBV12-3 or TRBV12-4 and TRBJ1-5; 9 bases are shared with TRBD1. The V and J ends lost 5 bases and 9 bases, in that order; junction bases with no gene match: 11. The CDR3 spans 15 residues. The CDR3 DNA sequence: TGTGCCAGCAGTCCCCGGGACAGGGTTCACCGGCCCCAGCATTTT. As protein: CASSPRDRVHRPQHF.